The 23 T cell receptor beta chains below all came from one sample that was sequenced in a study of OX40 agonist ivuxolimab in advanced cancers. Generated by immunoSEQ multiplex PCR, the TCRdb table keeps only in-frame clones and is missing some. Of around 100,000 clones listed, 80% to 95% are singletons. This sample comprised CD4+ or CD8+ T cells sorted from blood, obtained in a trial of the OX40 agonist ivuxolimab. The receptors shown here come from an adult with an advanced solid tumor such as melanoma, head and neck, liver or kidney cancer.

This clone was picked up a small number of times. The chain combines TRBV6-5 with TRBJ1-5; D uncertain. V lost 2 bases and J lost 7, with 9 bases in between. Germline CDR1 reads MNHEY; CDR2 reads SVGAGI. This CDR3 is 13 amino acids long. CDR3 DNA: TGTGCCAGCAGTTACACGAGGTGGCAGCCCCAGCATTTT. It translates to CASSYTRWQPQHF.

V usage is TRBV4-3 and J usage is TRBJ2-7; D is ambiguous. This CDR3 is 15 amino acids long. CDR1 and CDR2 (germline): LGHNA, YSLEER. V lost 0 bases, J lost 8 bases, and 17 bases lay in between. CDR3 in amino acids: CASSQDSQVARQQYF. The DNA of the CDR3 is TGCGCCAGCAGCCAAGATAGTCAGGTGGCGCGTCAGCAGTACTTC.

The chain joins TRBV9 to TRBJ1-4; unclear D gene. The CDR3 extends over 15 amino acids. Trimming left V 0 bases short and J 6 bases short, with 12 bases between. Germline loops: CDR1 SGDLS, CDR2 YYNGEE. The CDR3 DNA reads TGTGCCAGCAGCGTAGCGGGGTATGAGGATGAAAAACTGTTTTTT. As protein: CASSVAGYEDEKLFF.

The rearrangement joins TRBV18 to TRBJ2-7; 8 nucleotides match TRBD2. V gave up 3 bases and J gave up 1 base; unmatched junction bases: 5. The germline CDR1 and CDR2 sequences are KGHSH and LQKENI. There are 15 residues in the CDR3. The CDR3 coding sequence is TGTGCCAGCTCACCCTCAGCGGGAGTTTCCTACGAGCAGTACTTC. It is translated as CASSPSAGVSYEQYF.

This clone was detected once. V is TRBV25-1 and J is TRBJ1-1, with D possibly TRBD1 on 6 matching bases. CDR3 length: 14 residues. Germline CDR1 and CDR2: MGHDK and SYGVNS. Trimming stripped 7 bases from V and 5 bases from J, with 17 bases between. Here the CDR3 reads CASILGAGETEAFF. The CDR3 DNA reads TGTGCCAGCATTCTGGGGGCAGGTGAGACTGAAGCTTTCTTT.

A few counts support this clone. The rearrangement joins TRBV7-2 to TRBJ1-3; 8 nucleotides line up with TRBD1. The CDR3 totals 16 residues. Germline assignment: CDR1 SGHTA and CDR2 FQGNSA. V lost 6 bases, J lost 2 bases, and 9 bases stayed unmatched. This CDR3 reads CASSSTPGQAGNTIYF. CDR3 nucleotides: TGTGCCAGCAGTTCCACGCCGGGACAGGCTGGAAACACCATATATTTT.

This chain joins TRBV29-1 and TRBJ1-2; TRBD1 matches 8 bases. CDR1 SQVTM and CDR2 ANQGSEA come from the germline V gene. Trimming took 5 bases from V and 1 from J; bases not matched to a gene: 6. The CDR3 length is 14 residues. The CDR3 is CSVRTGRSNYGYTF. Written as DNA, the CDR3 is TGCAGCGTTCGGACAGGGAGGAGTAACTATGGCTACACCTTC.

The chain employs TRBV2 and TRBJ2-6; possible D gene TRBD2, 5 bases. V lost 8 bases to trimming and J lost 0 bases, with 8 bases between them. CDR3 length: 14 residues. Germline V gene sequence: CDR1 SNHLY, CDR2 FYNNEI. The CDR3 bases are TGTGCCAGCCGTCGGGGCTCTGGGGCCAACGTCCTGACTTTC. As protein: CASRRGSGANVLTF. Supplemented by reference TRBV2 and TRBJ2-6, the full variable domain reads EPEVTQTPSHQVTQMGQEVILRCVPISNHLYFYWYRQILGQKVEFLVSFYNNEISEKSEIFDDQFSVERPDGSNFTLKIRSTKLEDSAMYFCASRRGSGANVLTFGAGSRLTVL.

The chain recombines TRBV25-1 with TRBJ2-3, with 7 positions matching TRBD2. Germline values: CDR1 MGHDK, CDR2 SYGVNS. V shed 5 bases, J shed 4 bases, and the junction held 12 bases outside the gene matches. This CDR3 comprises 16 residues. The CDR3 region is CASSSPLGGGPDTQYF. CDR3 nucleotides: TGTGCCAGCAGTTCACCCCTGGGGGGAGGGCCAGATACGCAGTATTTT.

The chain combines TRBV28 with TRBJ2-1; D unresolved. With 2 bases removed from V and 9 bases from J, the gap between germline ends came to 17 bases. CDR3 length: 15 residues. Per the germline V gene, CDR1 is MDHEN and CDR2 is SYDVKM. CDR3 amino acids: CASSLRNRTHGEQFF. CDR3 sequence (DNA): TGTGCCAGCAGTTTACGCAACAGAACCCACGGTGAGCAGTTCTTC.

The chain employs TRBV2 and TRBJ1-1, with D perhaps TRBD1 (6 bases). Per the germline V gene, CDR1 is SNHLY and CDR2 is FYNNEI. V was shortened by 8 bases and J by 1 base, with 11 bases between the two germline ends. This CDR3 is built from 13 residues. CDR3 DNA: TGTGCCAGCGGAACAGGGCCGAACACTGAAGCTTTCTTT. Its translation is CASGTGPNTEAFF.

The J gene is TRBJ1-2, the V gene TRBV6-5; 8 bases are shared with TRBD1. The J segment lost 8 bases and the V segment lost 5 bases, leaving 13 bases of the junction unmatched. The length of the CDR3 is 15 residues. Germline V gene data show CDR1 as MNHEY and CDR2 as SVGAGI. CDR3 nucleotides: TGTGCCAGCAGTGCCCCCGGACAGGGTACTCGGGGCTACACCTTC. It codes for CASSAPGQGTRGYTF.

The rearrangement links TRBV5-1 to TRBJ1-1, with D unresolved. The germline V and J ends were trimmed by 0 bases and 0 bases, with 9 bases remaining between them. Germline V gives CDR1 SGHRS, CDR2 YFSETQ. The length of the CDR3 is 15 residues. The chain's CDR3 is CASSLEPQVNTEAFF. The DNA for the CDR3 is TGCGCCAGCAGCTTGGAGCCCCAGGTGAACACTGAAGCTTTCTTT.

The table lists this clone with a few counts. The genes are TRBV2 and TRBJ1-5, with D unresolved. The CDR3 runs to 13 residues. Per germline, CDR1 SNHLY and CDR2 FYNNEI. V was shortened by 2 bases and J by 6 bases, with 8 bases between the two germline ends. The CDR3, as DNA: TGTGCCAGCAGTGAAAGACGAGGTCAGCCCCAGCATTTT. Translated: CASSERRGQPQHF. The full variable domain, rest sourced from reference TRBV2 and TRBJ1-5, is EPEVTQTPSHQVTQMGQEVILRCVPISNHLYFYWYRQILGQKVEFLVSFYNNEISEKSEIFDDQFSVERPDGSNFTLKIRSTKLEDSAMYFCASSERRGQPQHFGDGTRLSIL.

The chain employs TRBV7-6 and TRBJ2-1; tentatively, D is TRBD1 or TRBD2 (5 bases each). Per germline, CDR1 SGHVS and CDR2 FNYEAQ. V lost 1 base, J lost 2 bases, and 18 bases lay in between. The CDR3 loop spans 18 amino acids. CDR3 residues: CASSLEARELVTYNEQFF. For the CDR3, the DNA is TGTGCCAGCAGCTTAGAGGCCAGGGAGTTGGTAACCTACAATGAGCAGTTCTTC.

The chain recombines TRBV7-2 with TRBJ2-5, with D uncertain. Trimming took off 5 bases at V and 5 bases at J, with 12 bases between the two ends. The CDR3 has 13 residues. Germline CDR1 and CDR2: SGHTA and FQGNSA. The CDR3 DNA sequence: TGTGCCAGCAGCCTAATTACTTTGGAGACCCAGTACTTC. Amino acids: CASSLITLETQYF.

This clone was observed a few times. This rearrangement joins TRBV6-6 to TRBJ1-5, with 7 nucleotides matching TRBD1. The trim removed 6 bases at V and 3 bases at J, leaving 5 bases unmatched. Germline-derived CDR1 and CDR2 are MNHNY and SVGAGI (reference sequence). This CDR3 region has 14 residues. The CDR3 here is CASRGQEINQPQHF. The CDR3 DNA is TGTGCCAGCAGAGGACAGGAAATCAATCAGCCCCAGCATTTT.

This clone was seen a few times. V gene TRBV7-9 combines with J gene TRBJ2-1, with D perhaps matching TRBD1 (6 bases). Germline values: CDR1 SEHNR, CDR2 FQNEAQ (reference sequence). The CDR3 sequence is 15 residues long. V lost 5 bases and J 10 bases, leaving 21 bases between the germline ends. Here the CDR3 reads CASSHRDTLRREQFF. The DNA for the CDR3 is TGTGCCAGCAGCCACCGGGACACTCTTCGAAGGGAGCAGTTCTTC.

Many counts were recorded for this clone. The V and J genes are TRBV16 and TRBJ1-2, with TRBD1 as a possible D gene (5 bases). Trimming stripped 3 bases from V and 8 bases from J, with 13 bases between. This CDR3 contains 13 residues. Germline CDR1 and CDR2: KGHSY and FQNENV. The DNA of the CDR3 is TGTGCCAGCAGCCATTCTCAGGGAACCGGCTACACCTTC. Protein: CASSHSQGTGYTF.

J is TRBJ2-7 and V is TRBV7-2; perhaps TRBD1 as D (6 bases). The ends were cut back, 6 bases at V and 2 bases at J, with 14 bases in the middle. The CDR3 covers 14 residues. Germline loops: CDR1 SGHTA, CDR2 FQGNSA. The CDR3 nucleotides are TGTGCCAGCAGTTTGTTGGGACAAGCCTACGAGCAGTACTTC. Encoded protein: CASSLLGQAYEQYF.

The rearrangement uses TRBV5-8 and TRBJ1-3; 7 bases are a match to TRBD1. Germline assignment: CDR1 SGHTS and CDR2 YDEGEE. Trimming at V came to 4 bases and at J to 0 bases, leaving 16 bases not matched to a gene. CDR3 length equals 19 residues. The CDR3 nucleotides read TGTGCCAGCAGCGACAGGACAGGCACCCACCTCATCTCTGGAAACACCATATATTTT. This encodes CASSDRTGTHLISGNTIYF.

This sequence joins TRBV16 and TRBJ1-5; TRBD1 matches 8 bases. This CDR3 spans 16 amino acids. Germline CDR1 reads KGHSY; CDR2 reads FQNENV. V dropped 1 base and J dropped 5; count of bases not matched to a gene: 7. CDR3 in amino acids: CASSQLRTGIDQPQHF. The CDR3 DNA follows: TGTGCCAGCAGCCAATTACGGACAGGGATTGATCAGCCCCAGCATTTT.

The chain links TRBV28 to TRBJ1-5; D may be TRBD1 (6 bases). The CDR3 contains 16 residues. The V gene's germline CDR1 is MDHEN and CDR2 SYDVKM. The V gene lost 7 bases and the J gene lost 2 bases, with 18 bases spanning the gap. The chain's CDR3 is CASTVRGVGRNQPQHF. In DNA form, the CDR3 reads TGTGCCAGCACCGTAAGGGGGGTAGGACGCAATCAGCCCCAGCATTTT. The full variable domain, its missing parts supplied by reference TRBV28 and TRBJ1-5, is DVKVTQSSRYLVKRTGEKVFLECVQDMDHENMFWYRQDPGLGLRLIYFSYDVKMKEKGDIPEGYSVSREKKERFSLILESASTNQTSMYLCASTVRGVGRNQPQHFGDGTRLSIL.